The 15 T cell receptor beta chains in this list originate from one sample, sequenced in a study of blood T cells in healthy people across ages. A second about 6 to 12 cycle PCR used barcoded and J-beta primers. TCRdb used MiXCR to reprocess the 5' RACE reads, holding one entry per CDR3 protein. The table has hundreds of thousands of distinct CDR3 sequences, more than 45% seen once. The sample comprised blood. These receptor sequences come from a man under 40 in good health.

This chain links TRBV20-1 with TRBJ2-3, with D possibly matching TRBD2 (5 bases). Trimming left V 3 bases short and J 0 bases short, with 13 bases between. This CDR3 has 15 amino acids. Germline CDR1 is DFQATT and CDR2 is SNEGSKA (reference sequence). CDR3 coding DNA: TGCAGTGCTAGGTGGCAGCGGTCTAGCACAGATACGCAGTATTTT. Encoded protein: CSARWQRSSTDTQYF.

The CDR3 nucleotides read TGCGCCAGCAGCATGCGTGATGAGCAGTTCTTC. Amino acids: CASSMRDEQFF. The chain combines TRBV5-1 with TRBJ2-1; D ambiguous. Germline CDR1 and CDR2: SGHRS and YFSETQ. This CDR3 contains 11 residues. V lost 4 bases, J lost 8 bases, and 7 bases lay in between.

The genes are TRBV29-1 and TRBJ2-5, with D tentatively TRBD2 (5 bases). CDR1 is SQVTM, CDR2 ANQGSEA, per germline. The CDR3 has 15 amino acids. V lost 0 bases and J lost 1, with 12 bases in between. The CDR3: CSVEDWEWGQETQYF. Written as DNA, the CDR3 is TGCAGCGTTGAAGATTGGGAGTGGGGCCAAGAGACCCAGTACTTC.

The rearrangement uses TRBV7-8 and TRBJ2-1; tentatively, D is TRBD1 or TRBD2 (6 bases each). Germline V gene lookup returns CDR1 SGHVS and CDR2 FQNEAQ. V was cut by 1 base and J by 8 bases, with 15 bases left in between. The CDR3 length is 15 residues. CDR3 sequence reads: CASSLVGGLYDEQFF. The DNA for the CDR3 is TGTGCCAGCAGCTTAGTGGGGGGCTTGTACGATGAGCAGTTCTTC.

This clonotype was recorded at least ten times. CDR3 region: CASRGTGANVLTF. The CDR3 DNA follows: TGTGCCAGCAGGGGTACTGGGGCCAACGTCCTGACTTTC. The genes are TRBV12-3 or TRBV12-4 and TRBJ2-6; the D is unclear. Trimming shortened V by 6 bases and J by 2 bases, and 5 bases separated the two germline ends. The CDR3 spans 13 residues.

The V and J genes are TRBV27 and TRBJ2-3, with 8 nucleotides matching TRBD1. Trimming cost V 6 bases and J 8 bases; bases outside gene matches: 4. This CDR3 contains 12 residues. Germline lookup yields CDR1 MNHEY and CDR2 SMNVEV (reference sequence). The CDR3 reads CASRTGDSTQYF. CDR3 DNA: TGTGCCAGCAGGACAGGGGATAGTACGCAGTATTTT.

The chain carries TRBV27 and TRBJ2-1, with 8 positions matching TRBD2. Germline CDR1 and CDR2: MNHEY and SMNVEV (reference sequence). V lost 1 base to trimming and J lost 7 bases; unmatched junction nucleotides: 9. The CDR3 is made up of 16 amino acids. CDR3 DNA sequence: TGTGCCAGCAGTTTATACGGAGCGGGAGTTAGTAATGAGCAGTTCTTC. Encoded protein: CASSLYGAGVSNEQFF.

The rearrangement joins TRBV2 to TRBJ2-5, with D tentatively TRBD2 (6 bases). Trimming stripped 1 base from V and 3 bases from J, with 9 bases between. This CDR3 spans 14 amino acids. Germline CDR1 and CDR2: SNHLY and FYNNEI. The CDR3 loop is CASSEGVAEETQYF. CDR3 DNA: TGTGCCAGCAGTGAAGGGGTAGCGGAAGAGACCCAGTACTTC. The whole variable domain, filled in from reference TRBV2 and TRBJ2-5, reads EPEVTQTPSHQVTQMGQEVILRCVPISNHLYFYWYRQILGQKVEFLVSFYNNEISEKSEIFDDQFSVERPDGSNFTLKIRSTKLEDSAMYFCASSEGVAEETQYFGPGTRLLVL.

The rearrangement uses TRBV7-7 and TRBJ2-1; TRBD1 might be the D (6 bases). The V end was cut by 1 base, the J end by 4 bases, with 14 bases between. CDR1 is SSHAT, CDR2 FNYEAQ, per germline (reference sequence). The CDR3 runs 16 residues. CDR3 DNA sequence: TGTGCCAGCAGCTTAGACGGCACAGGGAGTTACAATGAGCAGTTCTTC. Translating gives CASSLDGTGSYNEQFF.

This clonotype was detected a few times. This sequence joins TRBV6-2 or TRBV6-3 and TRBJ1-2; D is perhaps TRBD1 (5 bases). Germline loops: CDR1 MNHEY, CDR2 SVGEGT. This CDR3 comprises 13 residues. V lost 5 bases to trimming and J lost 10 bases, with 17 bases between them. The CDR3 sequence: CASSDRDGPSYTF. CDR3 coding DNA: TGTGCCAGCAGTGACCGGGACGGCCCATCCTACACCTTC.

V and J are TRBV11-1 and TRBJ2-1; tentatively, D is TRBD2 (6 bases). The CDR3 covers 12 residues. The germline CDR1 and CDR2 sequences are SGHAT and FQDESV (reference sequence). Between the trimmed V and J ends, which lost 11 bases and 7 bases, there was a span of 15 bases. CDR3 in amino acids: CACRDFGNEQFF. The CDR3 nucleotides are TGTGCCTGCCGGGACTTCGGGAATGAGCAGTTCTTC.

CDR3 nucleotide sequence: TGTGCCAGCAGCTTAAAGAGGGGCGGCGATACTGCAGATACGCAGTATTTT. Amino acid sequence: CASSLKRGGDTADTQYF. The rearrangement joins TRBV7-2 to TRBJ2-3; D may correspond to TRBD1 or TRBD2 (5 bases each). The V and J ends lost 2 bases and 4 bases respectively, with 19 bases between them. The CDR3 consists of 17 residues. Per the germline V gene, CDR1 is SGHTA and CDR2 is FQGNSA.

The chain is built from TRBV4-3 and TRBJ2-3, with 7 positions matching TRBD1. V lost 1 base and J lost 4; bases outside the gene matches: 5. The CDR3 length is 15 residues. Germline CDR1 and CDR2: LGHNA and YSLEER. CDR3 DNA: TGCGCCAGCAGCCAAGTGGGAGACAGGGCAGATACGCAGTATTTT. Encoded protein: CASSQVGDRADTQYF.

This clonotype was counted a few times. The junction departs from the called germline gene at one end, perhaps through a read error. CDR3 sequence: CASSQDSGPYSEQFF. The DNA of the CDR3 is TGTGCCAGCAGCCAAGATTCTGGCCCCTACAGTGAGCAGTTCTTC. The chain combines TRBV7-3 with TRBJ2-1, with D unresolved. Per the germline V gene, CDR1 is SGHTA and CDR2 is FQGTGA. There are 15 residues in the CDR3.

The genes are TRBV6-1 and TRBJ2-7; 9 bases are a match to TRBD2. The CDR3 has 14 amino acids. From germline, CDR1 is MNHNS and CDR2 SASEGT. V trimming: 4 bases; J trimming: 3 bases; junction bases outside the gene matches: 4. CDR3 loop: CASSGLAGRYEQYF. The CDR3 DNA is TGTGCCAGCAGTGGGCTAGCGGGGCGCTACGAGCAGTACTTC.